This TCR beta chain appears in the sequencing data of a study of T cell responses to AZD1222 COVID-19 vaccine. Study results and caveats: The donor group comprised mostly white British people and more females; the analysis possibly underestimated clonal diversity. In the spike-specific TCR repertoire, nearly half reportedly target unmutated variant regions. Spike-specific TCR repertoires showed rising breadth and depth after two AZD1222 doses.

Clones were sequenced by immunoSEQ multiplex PCR, and TCRdb holds only the in-frame ones, with some missing. The data show about 150,000 clones, over 70% seen once. Germline CDR1 LNHDA, CDR2 SQIVND (reference sequence). CDR3 size: 14 residues. Trimming removed 7 bases from V and 6 bases from J; junction bases left unmatched: 7. About this clone: The antigen is undetermined. This specimen includes other DNA sequences encoding the same CDR3.

This TCR was sampled from an adult who received the AZD1222 COVID-19 vaccine. The J gene is TRBJ1-5, the V gene TRBV19; 9 bases map to TRBD1. This material consisted of peripheral blood, taken 28 days after the second AZD1222 dose. The CDR3 DNA sequence: TGTGCCAGTATGGGACAGGGCAGTGGTCAGCCCCAGCATTTT. Translated: CASMGQGSGQPQHF.